Presented here are 24 T cell receptor beta chains from one specimen sequenced in a study of cytotoxic CD8 clonotypes in ibrutinib-treated CLL. Libraries were prepared by immunoSEQ multiplex PCR; TCRdb keeps only in-frame clonotypes and omits some of them. The sample lists approximately 140,000 clones, around 93% seen once, with roughly a tenth in the top ten. Sequences were derived from PBMCs, sampled after 12 months of ibrutinib treatment. The receptors derive from a human donor with chronic lymphocytic leukemia.

V gene TRBV9 combines with J gene TRBJ1-4, with D possibly being TRBD1 (5 bases). The CDR3 contains 15 residues. Germline V gene lookup returns CDR1 SGDLS and CDR2 YYNGEE. Deletions cut 0 bases from V and 6 bases from J, with 12 bases between. The CDR3 nucleotides are TGTGCCAGCAGCGTAGAGGGGAGGTCGCATGAAAAACTGTTTTTT. Protein sequence: CASSVEGRSHEKLFF.

The rearrangement links TRBV7-3 to TRBJ2-7, with 8 bases identical to TRBD1. Unmatched junction bases numbered 9, after V lost 5 bases and J lost 3 bases. CDR1 is SGHTA and CDR2 is FQGTGA in the germline V gene. The CDR3 sequence is 15 residues long. CDR3: CASSPTGTGVYEQYF. DNA for the CDR3: TGTGCCAGCAGCCCAACCGGGACAGGAGTCTACGAGCAGTACTTC.

The table lists this clone with a count of one. This rearrangement joins TRBV10-1 to TRBJ2-1, with D perhaps TRBD1 (6 bases). The ends were cut back, 7 bases at V and 7 bases at J, with 14 bases in the middle. The length of the CDR3 is 13 residues. Germline V gives CDR1 WNHNN, CDR2 SYGVQD (reference sequence). The CDR3 here is CASTTGQGNEQFF. CDR3 in DNA: TGCGCCAGCACGACGGGACAAGGGAATGAGCAGTTCTTC.

The genes are TRBV11-3 and TRBJ2-2; D might be TRBD2 (5 bases). The CDR3 is 16 residues long. Trimming left V 5 bases short and J 0 bases short, with 13 bases between. Germline values: CDR1 SGHNT, CDR2 YENEEA. The CDR3 sequence: CASSRMVGANTGELFF. The CDR3 DNA follows: TGTGCCAGCAGCCGGATGGTGGGAGCGAACACCGGGGAGCTGTTTTTT.

The sample holds one count of this clone. V usage is TRBV19 and J usage is TRBJ1-5; weak D call: TRBD1 (5 bases). Germline assignment: CDR1 LNHDA and CDR2 SQIVND (reference sequence). The CDR3 contains 16 residues. The ends were cut back, 6 bases at V and 5 bases at J, with 20 bases in the middle. The CDR3: CASRSLDRGGYQPQHF. The CDR3 DNA reads as TGTGCCAGTAGAAGCCTGGACCGGGGCGGTTATCAGCCCCAGCATTTT.

CDR3 nucleotides: TGTGCCAGCAGTGGCCGGGACAGGGGGCGGTTCTCGGCCTACGAGCAGTACTTC. Protein: CASSGRDRGRFSAYEQYF. The chain couples TRBV2 to TRBJ2-7, with TRBD1 matching 12 bases. This CDR3 is built from 18 residues. V lost 4 bases, J lost 2 bases, and 12 bases stayed unmatched. Germline CDR1 and CDR2: SNHLY and FYNNEI.

The rearrangement links TRBV30 to TRBJ1-5, with no clear D. The CDR3 extends over 13 amino acids. The V and J ends lost 1 base and 4 bases respectively, with 8 bases between them. Per germline, CDR1 GTSNPN and CDR2 SVGIG (reference sequence). The DNA of the CDR3 is TGTGCCTGGAGTGAAGACGCGAATCAGCCCCAGCATTTT. It is translated as CAWSEDANQPQHF.

This clone was counted once. The V and J genes are TRBV7-2 and TRBJ2-3, with D uncertain. Trimming cost V 6 bases and J 1 base, with 5 bases left between them. The CDR3 is 12 residues long. From germline, CDR1 is SGHTA and CDR2 FQGNSA. The CDR3 is CASRKGTDTQYF. CDR3 DNA sequence: TGTGCCAGCAGGAAGGGCACAGATACGCAGTATTTT.

This chain connects TRBV7-6 to TRBJ1-4; 7 bases match TRBD1. Germline V lookup: CDR1 SGHVS, CDR2 FNYEAQ. The CDR3 covers 15 residues. With V trimmed by 5 bases and J by 7 bases, 10 bases remained unmatched. The CDR3 sequence is CASSLSTGQTEKLFF. DNA of the CDR3: TGTGCCAGCAGCCTAAGTACGGGACAGACTGAAAAACTGTTTTTT.

This chain links TRBV6-6 with TRBJ2-7; tentatively, D is TRBD1 or TRBD2 (7 bases each). V was clipped by 6 bases and J by 1 base, with 16 bases between them. From germline, CDR1 is MNHNY and CDR2 SVGAGI (reference sequence). This CDR3 comprises 15 residues. CDR3 coding DNA: TGTGCCAGCAGCCTCGGGGGGACAGCTTCCTACGAGCAGTACTTC. Encoded protein: CASSLGGTASYEQYF.

V gene TRBV9 combines with J gene TRBJ2-5, with TRBD1 as a possible D gene (6 bases). CDR1 SGDLS and CDR2 YYNGEE come from the germline V gene. The CDR3 consists of 14 residues. Trimming removed 2 bases at V and 5 bases at J, with 13 bases between. The CDR3 loop reads CASSVYGGTETQYF. The CDR3 DNA sequence: TGTGCCAGCAGCGTTTATGGGGGCACGGAGACCCAGTACTTC.

The CDR3 DNA follows: TGCGCCAGCAGCTTCGATAGCGGGAGGGTGTACGAGCAGTACTTC. Amino acid sequence: CASSFDSGRVYEQYF. The chain carries TRBV5-1 and TRBJ2-7; 11 bases align to TRBD2. V was clipped by 2 bases and J by 4 bases; unmatched bases: 5. CDR3 length: 15 residues. Germline V gene data show CDR1 as SGHRS and CDR2 as YFSETQ.

This clone turned up a few times. The rearrangement uses TRBV6-5 and TRBJ2-3, with D perhaps matching TRBD2 (6 bases). Germline CDR1 MNHEY, CDR2 SVGAGI. V lost 8 bases and J lost 3, with 9 bases in between. This CDR3 contains 12 residues. The CDR3 reads CASAGRTDTQYF. CDR3 coding DNA: TGTGCCAGCGCGGGAAGGACAGATACGCAGTATTTT.

The V call is TRBV30, the J call TRBJ2-5, with 13 bases that match TRBD2. V shed 2 bases and J 0 bases; nucleotides not matched to a gene: 6. Germline CDR1 reads GTSNPN; CDR2 reads SVGIG (reference sequence). The CDR3 covers 17 residues. The DNA for the CDR3 is TGTGCCTGGAGTCCCGGGACTAGCGGGACGTACCAAGAGACCCAGTACTTC. Protein product: CAWSPGTSGTYQETQYF.

This clone has only a few counts. The chain couples TRBV5-4 to TRBJ1-2, with 9 bases lining up with TRBD1. Unmatched junction bases numbered 5, after V lost 4 bases and J lost 4 bases. This CDR3 has 14 amino acids. Germline V lookup: CDR1 SGHNT, CDR2 YYREEE (reference sequence). Here the CDR3 reads CASSTDRGVYGYTF. The CDR3 DNA reads TGTGCCAGCAGCACGGACAGGGGCGTCTATGGCTACACCTTC.

The chain uses TRBV9 and TRBJ1-1; 8 nucleotides line up with TRBD1. Germline trimming cut 3 bases from V and 4 bases from J; bases unmatched to any gene: 8. The CDR3 has 15 amino acids. Germline V gene sequence: CDR1 SGDLS, CDR2 YYNGEE. CDR3 coding DNA: TGTGCCAGCAGCGGGGCCGGGACAGGAGGCACTGAAGCTTTCTTT. This encodes CASSGAGTGGTEAFF.

This clone was counted once. The CDR3 spells CASPGSGSNQPQHF. The DNA of the CDR3 is TGTGCTAGTCCCGGTTCTGGTAGCAATCAGCCCCAGCATTTT. The chain carries TRBV12-5 and TRBJ1-5; D gene uncertain. The V and J ends lost 8 bases and 0 bases respectively, with 11 bases between them. CDR3 length equals 14 residues. Germline CDR1 is LGHNT and CDR2 is FRNRAP.

The chain links TRBV7-2 to TRBJ1-5; perhaps TRBD1 as D (6 bases). From germline, CDR1 is SGHTA and CDR2 FQGNSA. Trimming left V 5 bases short and J 0 bases short, with 11 bases between. The CDR3 extends over 15 amino acids. The CDR3 sequence: CASSRMDSSNQPQHF. CDR3 coding DNA: TGTGCCAGCAGCCGGATGGACAGTAGCAATCAGCCCCAGCATTTT. The whole variable domain, remainder taken from reference TRBV7-2 and TRBJ1-5, is GAGVSQSPSNKVTEKGKDVELRCDPISGHTALYWYRQSLGQGLEFLIYFQGNSAPDKSGLPSDRFSAERTGGSVSTLTIQRTQQEDSAVYLCASSRMDSSNQPQHFGDGTRLSIL.

The V gene is TRBV7-3, the J gene TRBJ2-2; weak D call: TRBD2 (7 bases). Germline lookup yields CDR1 SGHTA and CDR2 FQGTGA. The CDR3 covers 15 residues. Trimming removed 5 bases at V and 8 bases at J, with 18 bases between. CDR3 protein: CASSPIRAGAGELFF. The CDR3 nucleotides read TGTGCCAGCAGCCCTATCCGGGCGGGGGCTGGGGAGCTGTTTTTT.

The gene calls are TRBV14 and TRBJ2-2; TRBD2 matches 8 bases. This CDR3 comprises 16 residues. V dropped 1 base and J dropped 5; count of bases not matched to a gene: 6. The germline V gene encodes CDR1 SGHDN and CDR2 FVKESK. The chain's CDR3 is CASSQVGTSKTGELFF. CDR3 nucleotides: TGTGCCAGCAGCCAAGTGGGGACTAGTAAGACCGGGGAGCTGTTTTTT.

This clone was seen just once. The chain is built from TRBV19 and TRBJ2-3, with a weak D call TRBD1 (6 bases). The CDR3 runs to 14 residues. The ends were cut back, 9 bases at V and 3 bases at J, with 16 bases in the middle. Germline V lookup: CDR1 LNHDA, CDR2 SQIVND (reference sequence). This CDR3 is CASSGQLRTDTQYF. As DNA, the CDR3 is TGTGCCAGCTCCGGACAGCTCCGAACAGATACGCAGTATTTT.

The rearrangement joins TRBV5-8 to TRBJ2-6; no clear D. V was shortened by 1 base and J by 2 bases, with 4 bases between the two germline ends. Germline V lookup: CDR1 SGHTS, CDR2 YDEGEE. The CDR3 is made up of 14 amino acids. CDR3 sequence: CASSLLAGANVLTF. CDR3 sequence (DNA): TGTGCCAGCAGCTTGCTGGCTGGGGCCAACGTCCTGACTTTC.

This chain connects TRBV7-2 to TRBJ2-7; 9 bases are shared with TRBD1. The CDR3 covers 14 residues. Germline V lookup: CDR1 SGHTA, CDR2 FQGNSA. V lost 4 bases, J lost 7 bases, and 8 bases stayed unmatched. CDR3 in DNA: TGTGCCAGCAGCTACTTACAGGGGGCGGGTGAGCAGTACTTC. It codes for CASSYLQGAGEQYF.

The chain joins TRBV28 to TRBJ2-7; 11 bases are shared with TRBD2. The V gene end was trimmed by 7 bases and the J gene end by 5 bases; junction bases not matched to a gene: 10. The germline CDR1 and CDR2 sequences are MDHEN and SYDVKM. There are 15 residues in the CDR3. Here the CDR3 reads CASKGGASGRNEQYF. The CDR3, as DNA: TGTGCCAGCAAAGGGGGGGCTAGCGGGAGGAACGAGCAGTACTTC.